This TCR beta chain was recovered during a study of regulatory T cells in long-lasting Graves disease. According to the study, TCR beta libraries were built with iRepertoire HTBI primers and CDR3-region Arm-PCR. Original handling: Identification of gene segments yielded over 60 TRBV and around 13 TRBJ across samples. Using its own MiXCR run on the multiplex PCR reads, TCRdb lists one record per CDR3 protein. TCRdb, not the original authors, processed these V and J calls. The table records about 560,000 distinct CDR3 sequences, 15% to 20% of them present only once. This clonotype occurred many times. Time point reported: newly diagnosed GD, antithyroid drugs for less than 3 months. PBMCs provided the RNA from which the TCR library was made. In this cohort, patients came from an endocrinology department located in Xi'an, China. The CDR3 runs to 15 residues. CDR1 SQVTM and CDR2 ANQGSEA come from the germline V gene. V was pared by 0 bases and J by 5 bases, with 14 bases between.

The same sample was also studied in work on T cells in Graves' hyperthyroidism and ophthalmopathy.

This specimen consisted of peripheral blood mononuclear cells (PBMCs), obtained at new diagnosis, from a patient treated with antithyroid drugs. This TCR was recovered from a man between 18 and 35 years old with Graves disease. The chain recombines TRBV29-1 with TRBJ2-1, with TRBD1 as a possible D gene (5 bases). As DNA, the CDR3 is TGCAGCGTTGAAGATCCCAGGGAAAGAAACAATGAGCAGTTCTTC. Translation gives CSVEDPRERNNEQFF.